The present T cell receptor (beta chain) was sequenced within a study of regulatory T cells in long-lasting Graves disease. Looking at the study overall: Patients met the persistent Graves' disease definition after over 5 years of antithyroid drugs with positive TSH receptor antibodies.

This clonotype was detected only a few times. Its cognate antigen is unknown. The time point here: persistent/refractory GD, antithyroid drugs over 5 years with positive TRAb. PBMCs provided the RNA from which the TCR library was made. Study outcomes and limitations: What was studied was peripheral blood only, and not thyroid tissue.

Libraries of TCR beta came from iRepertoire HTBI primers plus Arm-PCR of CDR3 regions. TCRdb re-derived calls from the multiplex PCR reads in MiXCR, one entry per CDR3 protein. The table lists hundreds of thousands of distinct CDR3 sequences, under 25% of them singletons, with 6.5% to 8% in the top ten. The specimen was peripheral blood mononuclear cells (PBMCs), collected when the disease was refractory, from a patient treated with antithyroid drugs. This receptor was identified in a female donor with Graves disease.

Here the CDR3 DNA reads TGTGCCAGCAGCCCAAGCGACGTCGCTTGGAACACTGAAGCTTTCTTT. Translation gives CASSPSDVAWNTEAFF. The chain recombines TRBV7-8 with TRBJ1-1, with unresolved D. CDR3 length: 16 residues. Trimming stripped 5 bases from V and 1 base from J, with 17 bases between. From germline, CDR1 is SGHVS and CDR2 FQNEAQ.